The clone carrying this T cell receptor (beta chain) was picked up a small number of times. What it binds is not known. There are 15 residues in the CDR3. Trimming removed 4 bases at V and 6 bases at J, with 17 bases between. Germline V gives CDR1 SGDLS, CDR2 YYNGEE. TCRdb's table, derived via immunoSEQ multiplex PCR, lists solely in-frame clones and lacks some. The table records about 9,400 clones, roughly four fifths of them present only once. This specimen comes from a study of follicular helper T cells after annual influenza vaccination. Findings of the study overall: Day 7 ICOS+CD38+ clones later appeared mostly in ICOS-CD38- cTfh. Each annual vaccination recalled recurring oligoclonal ICOS+CD38+ cTfh clonotypes.

Time point defined: 2015-2016 season, pre-vaccination. ICOS+CD38+ and ICOS-CD38- fractions were sorted from non-naive CD4+CXCR5+PD-1+ cells. This TCR was recovered from an adult who received the influenza vaccine. This sample comprised CXCR5+ CD38- circulating T follicular helper cells from blood, obtained on the day of influenza vaccination. Sample subset: circulating Tfh, non-naive CD4+CXCR5+PD-1+ (ICOS+CD38+ or ICOS-CD38-). This chain joins TRBV9 and TRBJ1-5; D is ambiguous. As DNA, the CDR3 is TGTGCCAGCAGCCCCTATGGCCTGGTCGGTCAGCCCCAGCATTTT. Translated: CASSPYGLVGQPQHF.